This T cell receptor beta chain was recorded in a study of cytotoxic CD8 clonotypes in ibrutinib-treated CLL. This clone was counted between two and nine times. Libraries were prepared by immunoSEQ multiplex PCR; TCRdb keeps only in-frame clonotypes and omits some of them. The data hold approximately 84,000 clones, with more than 75% observed a single time. V lost 10 bases and J lost 5, with 15 bases in between. The CDR3 sequence is 13 residues long. The germline V gene has CDR1 MRHNA and CDR2 SNTAGT. The sequence was obtained from a human donor with chronic lymphocytic leukemia. This material consisted of PBMCs, taken after 12 months of ibrutinib treatment. The rearrangement uses TRBV6-4 and TRBJ2-1; TRBD1 is a possible D gene (6 bases). Here the CDR3 reads CATSGTPNNEQFF. DNA for the CDR3: TGTGCCACCTCGGGGACACCTAACAATGAGCAGTTCTTC.